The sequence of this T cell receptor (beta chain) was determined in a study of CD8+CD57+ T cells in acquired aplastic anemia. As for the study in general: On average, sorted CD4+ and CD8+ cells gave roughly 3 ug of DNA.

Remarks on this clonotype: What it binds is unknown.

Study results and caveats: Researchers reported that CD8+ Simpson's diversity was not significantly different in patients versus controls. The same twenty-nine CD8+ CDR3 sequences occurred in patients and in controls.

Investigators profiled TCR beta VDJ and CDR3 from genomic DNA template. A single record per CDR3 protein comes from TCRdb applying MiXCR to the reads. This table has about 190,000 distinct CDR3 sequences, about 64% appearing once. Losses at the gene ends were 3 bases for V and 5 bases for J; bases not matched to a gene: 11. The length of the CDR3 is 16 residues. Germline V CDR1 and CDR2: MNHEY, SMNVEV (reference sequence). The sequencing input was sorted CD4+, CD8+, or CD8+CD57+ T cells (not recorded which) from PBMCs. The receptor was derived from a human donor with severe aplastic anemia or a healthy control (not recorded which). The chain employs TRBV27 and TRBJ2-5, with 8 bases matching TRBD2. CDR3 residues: CASSFVSGGAKETQYF. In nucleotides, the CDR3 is TGTGCCAGCAGTTTTGTGAGCGGGGGTGCAAAGGAGACCCAGTACTTC.